A single T cell receptor (beta chain) is shown here with its context. The antigen is unknown. Germline lookup yields CDR1 SGHTA and CDR2 FQGNSA. V was clipped by 4 bases and J by 1 base, with 17 bases between them. The CDR3 has 17 amino acids. This sample stems from a study of T cell responses to AZD1222 COVID-19 vaccine. Assay used: immunoSEQ multiplex PCR; TCRdb lists only in-frame clones, some missing. The sample contains about 150,000 clones, 88% of which appear only once. Findings and limits, study-wide: Among those given AZD1222, only six were seropositive at baseline. Reports say nearly half of spike-specific TCRs go after unmutated variant regions. Spike-wide coverage was observed for vaccine-associated CD4 TCRs, with dominant responses at 160-218 and 743-854. Among the donors, most were white British and more were female, and clonal diversity was possibly underestimated.

This chain uses TRBV7-2 with TRBJ2-1; perhaps D is TRBD1 or TRBD2 (5 bases each). The sample consisted of peripheral blood, taken on day 0 of MenACWY control vaccination. The receptor was isolated from an adult in good health. Here the CDR3 reads CASSYRDAGHSYNEQFF. CDR3 bases: TGTGCCAGCAGCTACCGGGACGCAGGCCATTCCTACAATGAGCAGTTCTTC.